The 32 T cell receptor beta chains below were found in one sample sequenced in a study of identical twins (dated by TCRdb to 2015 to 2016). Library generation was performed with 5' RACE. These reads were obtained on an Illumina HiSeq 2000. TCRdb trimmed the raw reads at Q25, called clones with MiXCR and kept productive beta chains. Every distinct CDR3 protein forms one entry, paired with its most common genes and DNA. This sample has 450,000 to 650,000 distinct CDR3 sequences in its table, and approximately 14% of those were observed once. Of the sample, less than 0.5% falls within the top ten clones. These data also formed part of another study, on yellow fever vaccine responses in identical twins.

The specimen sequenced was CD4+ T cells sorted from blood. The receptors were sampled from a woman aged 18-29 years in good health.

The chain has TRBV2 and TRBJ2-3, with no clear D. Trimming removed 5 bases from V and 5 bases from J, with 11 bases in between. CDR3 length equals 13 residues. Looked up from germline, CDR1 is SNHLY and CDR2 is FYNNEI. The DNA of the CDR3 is TGTGCCAGCAGTCCGTCCCCCAAAGATACGCAGTATTTT. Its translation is CASSPSPKDTQYF.

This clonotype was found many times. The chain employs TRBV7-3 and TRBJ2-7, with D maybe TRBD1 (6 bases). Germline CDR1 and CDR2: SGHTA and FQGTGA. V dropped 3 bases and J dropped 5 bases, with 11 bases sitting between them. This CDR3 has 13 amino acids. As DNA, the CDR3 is TGTGCCAGCAGCTTCACAGGGTCCAACGAGCAGTACTTC. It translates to CASSFTGSNEQYF.

Here the CDR3 DNA reads TGCGCCAGCAGCGCCGGACTATCCCCCGAATTTGGGGCCAACGTCCTGACTTTC. Its translation: CASSAGLSPEFGANVLTF. The rearrangement uses TRBV5-1 and TRBJ2-6; D might be TRBD2 (6 bases). The CDR3 sequence is 18 residues long. Trimming shortened V by 4 bases and J by 3 bases, and 20 bases separated the two germline ends. Germline-derived CDR1 and CDR2 are SGHRS and YFSETQ.

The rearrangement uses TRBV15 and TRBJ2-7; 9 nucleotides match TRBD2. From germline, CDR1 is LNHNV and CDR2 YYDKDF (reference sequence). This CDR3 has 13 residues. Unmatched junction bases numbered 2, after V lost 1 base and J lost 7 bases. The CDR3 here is CATSRALAGEQYV. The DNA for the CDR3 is TGTGCCACCAGCAGAGCTCTAGCGGGGGAGCAGTACGTC.

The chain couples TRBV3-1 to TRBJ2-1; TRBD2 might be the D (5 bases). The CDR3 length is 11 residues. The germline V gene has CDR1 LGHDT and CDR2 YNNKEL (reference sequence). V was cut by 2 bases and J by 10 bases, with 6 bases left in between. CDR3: CASSQLAEQFF. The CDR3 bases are TGTGCCAGCAGCCAACTAGCAGAGCAGTTCTTC.

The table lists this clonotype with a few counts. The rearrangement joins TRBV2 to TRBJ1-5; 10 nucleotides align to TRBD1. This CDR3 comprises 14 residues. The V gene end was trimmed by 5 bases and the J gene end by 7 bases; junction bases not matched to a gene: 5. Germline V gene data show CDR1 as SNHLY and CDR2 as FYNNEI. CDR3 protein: CASSNDRGRQPQHF. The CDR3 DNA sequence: TGTGCCAGCAGTAATGACAGGGGGCGGCAGCCCCAGCATTTT. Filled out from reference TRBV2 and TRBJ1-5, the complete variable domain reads EPEVTQTPSHQVTQMGQEVILRCVPISNHLYFYWYRQILGQKVEFLVSFYNNEISEKSEIFDDQFSVERPDGSNFTLKIRSTKLEDSAMYFCASSNDRGRQPQHFGDGTRLSIL.

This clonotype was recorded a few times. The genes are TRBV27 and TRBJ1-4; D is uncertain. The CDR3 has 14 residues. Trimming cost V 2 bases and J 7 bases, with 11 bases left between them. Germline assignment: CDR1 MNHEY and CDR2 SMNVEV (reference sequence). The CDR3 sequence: CASSLKSMGEKLFF. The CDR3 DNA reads TGTGCCAGCAGTTTAAAGTCGATGGGTGAAAAACTGTTTTTT.

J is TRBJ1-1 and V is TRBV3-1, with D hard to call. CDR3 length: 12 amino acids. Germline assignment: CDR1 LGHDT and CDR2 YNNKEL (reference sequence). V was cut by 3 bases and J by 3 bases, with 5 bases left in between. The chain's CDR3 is CASSQTDTEAFF. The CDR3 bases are TGTGCCAGCAGCCAGACTGACACTGAAGCTTTCTTT.

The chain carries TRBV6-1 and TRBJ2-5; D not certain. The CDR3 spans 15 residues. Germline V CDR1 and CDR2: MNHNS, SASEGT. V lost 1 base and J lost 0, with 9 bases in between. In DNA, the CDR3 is TGTGCCAGCAGTGAAGTCGCGAATAACCAAGAGACCCAGTACTTC. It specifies CASSEVANNQETQYF.

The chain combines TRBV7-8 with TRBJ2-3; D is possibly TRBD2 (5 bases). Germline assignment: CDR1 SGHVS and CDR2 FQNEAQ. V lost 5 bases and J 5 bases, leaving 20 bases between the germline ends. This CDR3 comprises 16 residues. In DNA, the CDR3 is TGTGCCAGCAGCCCGAGGACTGTTTTTGGCGAAGATACGCAGTATTTT. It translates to CASSPRTVFGEDTQYF.

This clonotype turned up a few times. The CDR3 protein is CSATLRTVMNTEAFF. CDR3 DNA: TGCAGTGCTACACTCCGGACAGTCATGAACACTGAAGCTTTCTTT. This sequence joins TRBV20-1 and TRBJ1-1, with D perhaps matching TRBD1 (6 bases). The CDR3 extends over 15 amino acids. CDR1 DFQATT and CDR2 SNEGSKA come from the germline V gene (reference sequence). V was clipped by 4 bases and J by 0 bases, with 15 bases between them.

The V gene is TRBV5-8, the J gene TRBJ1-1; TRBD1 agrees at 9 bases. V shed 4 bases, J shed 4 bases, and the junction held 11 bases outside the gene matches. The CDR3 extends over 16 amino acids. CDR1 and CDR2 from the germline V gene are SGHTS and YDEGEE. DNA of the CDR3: TGTGCCAGCAGCCCCTCCGGGACAGGGCTGGGCACTGAAGCTTTCTTT. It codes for CASSPSGTGLGTEAFF.

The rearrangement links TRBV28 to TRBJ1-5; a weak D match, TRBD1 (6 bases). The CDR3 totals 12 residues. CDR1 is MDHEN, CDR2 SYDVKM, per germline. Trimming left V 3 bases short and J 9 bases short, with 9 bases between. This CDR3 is CASSFLRGPQHF. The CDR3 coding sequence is TGTGCCAGCAGTTTCCTCAGGGGGCCCCAGCATTTT.

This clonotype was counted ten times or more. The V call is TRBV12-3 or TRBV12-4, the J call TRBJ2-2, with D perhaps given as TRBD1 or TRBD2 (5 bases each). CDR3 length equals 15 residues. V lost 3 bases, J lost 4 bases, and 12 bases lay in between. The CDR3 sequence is CASSLRGGGTGELFF. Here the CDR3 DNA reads TGTGCCAGCAGTTTGAGGGGCGGAGGCACCGGGGAGCTGTTTTTT.

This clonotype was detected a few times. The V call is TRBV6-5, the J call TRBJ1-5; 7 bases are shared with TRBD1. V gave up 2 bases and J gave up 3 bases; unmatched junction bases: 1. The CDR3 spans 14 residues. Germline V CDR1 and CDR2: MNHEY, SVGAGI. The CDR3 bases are TGTGCCAGCAGTTACACAGGGGTCAATCAGCCCCAGCATTTT. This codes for CASSYTGVNQPQHF.

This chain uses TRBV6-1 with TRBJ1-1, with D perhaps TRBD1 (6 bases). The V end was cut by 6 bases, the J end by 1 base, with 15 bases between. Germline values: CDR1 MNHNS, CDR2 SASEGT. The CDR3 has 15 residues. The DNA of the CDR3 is TGTGCCAGCAGCGAAACAGGGTTTGGGAACACTGAAGCTTTCTTT. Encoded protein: CASSETGFGNTEAFF.

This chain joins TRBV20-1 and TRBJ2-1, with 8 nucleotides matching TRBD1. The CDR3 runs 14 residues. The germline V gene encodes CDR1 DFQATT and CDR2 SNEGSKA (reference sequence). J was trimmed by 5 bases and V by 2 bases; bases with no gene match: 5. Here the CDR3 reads CSARQTGDDNEQFF. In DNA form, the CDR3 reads TGCAGTGCTAGACAGACAGGGGATGACAATGAGCAGTTCTTC.

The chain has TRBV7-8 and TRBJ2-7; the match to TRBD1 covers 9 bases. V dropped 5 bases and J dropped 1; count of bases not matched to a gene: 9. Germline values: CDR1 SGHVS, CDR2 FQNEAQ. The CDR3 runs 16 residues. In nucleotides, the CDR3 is TGTGCCAGCAGCCCGGGGTGGGGACAGGGATCCTACGAGCAGTACTTC. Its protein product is CASSPGWGQGSYEQYF.

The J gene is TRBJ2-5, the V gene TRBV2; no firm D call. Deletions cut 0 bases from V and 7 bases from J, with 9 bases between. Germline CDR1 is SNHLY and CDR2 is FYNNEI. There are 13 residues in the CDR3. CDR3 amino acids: CASSEASLATQYF. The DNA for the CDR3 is TGTGCCAGCAGTGAAGCCAGTCTGGCGACCCAGTACTTC.

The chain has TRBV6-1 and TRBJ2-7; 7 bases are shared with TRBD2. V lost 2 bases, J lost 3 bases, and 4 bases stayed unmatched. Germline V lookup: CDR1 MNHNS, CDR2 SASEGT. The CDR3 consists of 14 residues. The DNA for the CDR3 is TGTGCCAGCAGTGAATGGTCTAGCGGCTACGAGCAGTACTTC. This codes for CASSEWSSGYEQYF.

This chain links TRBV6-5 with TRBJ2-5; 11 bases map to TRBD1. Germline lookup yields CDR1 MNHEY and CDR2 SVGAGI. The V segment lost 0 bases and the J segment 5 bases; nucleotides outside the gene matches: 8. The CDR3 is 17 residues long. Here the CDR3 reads CASSYSRTGGSWETQYF. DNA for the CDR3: TGTGCCAGCAGTTACTCCCGGACAGGGGGCTCGTGGGAGACCCAGTACTTC.

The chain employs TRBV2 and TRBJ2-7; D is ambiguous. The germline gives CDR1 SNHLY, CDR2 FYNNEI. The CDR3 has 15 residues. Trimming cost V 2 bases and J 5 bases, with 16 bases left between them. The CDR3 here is CASSETGQVLNEQYV. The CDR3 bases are TGTGCCAGCAGTGAAACGGGTCAGGTCCTTAACGAGCAGTACGTC.

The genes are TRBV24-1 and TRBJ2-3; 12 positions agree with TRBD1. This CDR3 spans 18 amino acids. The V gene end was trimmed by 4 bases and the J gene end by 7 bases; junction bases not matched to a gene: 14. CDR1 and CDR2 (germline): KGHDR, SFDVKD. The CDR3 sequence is CATSESGTGGLGRYTQYF. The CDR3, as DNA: TGTGCCACCAGTGAATCCGGGACAGGGGGCCTAGGCAGATATACGCAGTATTTT.

DNA of the CDR3: TGTGCCAGCAGCCAAGTCGACCAAGCTAACTATGGCTACACCTTC. This translates into CASSQVDQANYGYTF. The J gene is TRBJ1-2, the V gene TRBV4-2, with unresolved D. The CDR3 is 15 amino acids. Deletions cut 1 base from V and 0 bases from J, with 9 bases between. Germline V gene lookup returns CDR1 LGHNA and CDR2 YNFKEQ.

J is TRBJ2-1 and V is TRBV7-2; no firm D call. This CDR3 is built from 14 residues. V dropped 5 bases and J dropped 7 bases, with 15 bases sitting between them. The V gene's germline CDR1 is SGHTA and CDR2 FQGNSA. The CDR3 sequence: CASSLTRARNEQFF. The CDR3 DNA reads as TGTGCCAGCAGCCTGACACGAGCGCGAAATGAGCAGTTCTTC.

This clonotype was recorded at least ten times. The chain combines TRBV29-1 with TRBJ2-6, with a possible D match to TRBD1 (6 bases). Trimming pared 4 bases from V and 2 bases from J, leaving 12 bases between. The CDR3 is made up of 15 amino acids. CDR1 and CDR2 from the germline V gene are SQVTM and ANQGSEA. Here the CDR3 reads CSVVTGYAGANVLTF. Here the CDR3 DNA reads TGCAGCGTTGTTACAGGGTATGCTGGGGCCAACGTCCTGACTTTC.

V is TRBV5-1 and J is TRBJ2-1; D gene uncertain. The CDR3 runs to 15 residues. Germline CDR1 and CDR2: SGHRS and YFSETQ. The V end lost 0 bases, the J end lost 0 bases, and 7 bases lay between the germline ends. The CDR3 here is CASSLDKNSYNEQFF. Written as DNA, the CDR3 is TGCGCCAGCAGCTTGGACAAAAACTCCTACAATGAGCAGTTCTTC.

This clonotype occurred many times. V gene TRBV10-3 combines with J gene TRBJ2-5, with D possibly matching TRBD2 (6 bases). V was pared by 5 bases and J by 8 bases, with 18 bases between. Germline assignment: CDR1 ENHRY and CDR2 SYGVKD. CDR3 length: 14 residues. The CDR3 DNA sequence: TGTGCCATCAGTCCTCAATTTATGCGGGACACCCAGTACTTC. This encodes CAISPQFMRDTQYF.

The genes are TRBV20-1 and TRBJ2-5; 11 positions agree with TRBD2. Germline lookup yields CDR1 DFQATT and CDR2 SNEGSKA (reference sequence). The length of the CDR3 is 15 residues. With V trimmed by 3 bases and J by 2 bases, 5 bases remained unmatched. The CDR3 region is CSARPSGRIQETQYF. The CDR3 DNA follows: TGCAGTGCTAGGCCTAGCGGGAGGATTCAAGAGACCCAGTACTTC.

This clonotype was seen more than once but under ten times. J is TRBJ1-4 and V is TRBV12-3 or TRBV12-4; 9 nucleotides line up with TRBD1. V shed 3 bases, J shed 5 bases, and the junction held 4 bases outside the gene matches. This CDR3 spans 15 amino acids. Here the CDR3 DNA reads TGTGCCAGCAGTTTCACCGGGACAGGGAATGAAAAACTGTTTTTT. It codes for CASSFTGTGNEKLFF.

The CDR3 DNA is TGTGCCAGCAGCGTTATAGCGGGAGAGGCCGGGGAGCTGTTTTTT. As protein: CASSVIAGEAGELFF. The rearrangement links TRBV9 to TRBJ2-2; TRBD2 agrees at 9 bases. The CDR3 length is 15 residues. The V and J ends lost 2 bases and 6 bases, in that order; junction bases with no gene match: 5. Germline lookup yields CDR1 SGDLS and CDR2 YYNGEE.

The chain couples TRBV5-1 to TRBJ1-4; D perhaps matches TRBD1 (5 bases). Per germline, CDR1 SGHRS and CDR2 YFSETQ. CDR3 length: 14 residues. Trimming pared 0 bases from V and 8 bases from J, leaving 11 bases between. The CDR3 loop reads CASSLGEGVEKLFF. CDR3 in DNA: TGCGCCAGCAGCTTGGGAGAAGGGGTCGAAAAACTGTTTTTT.